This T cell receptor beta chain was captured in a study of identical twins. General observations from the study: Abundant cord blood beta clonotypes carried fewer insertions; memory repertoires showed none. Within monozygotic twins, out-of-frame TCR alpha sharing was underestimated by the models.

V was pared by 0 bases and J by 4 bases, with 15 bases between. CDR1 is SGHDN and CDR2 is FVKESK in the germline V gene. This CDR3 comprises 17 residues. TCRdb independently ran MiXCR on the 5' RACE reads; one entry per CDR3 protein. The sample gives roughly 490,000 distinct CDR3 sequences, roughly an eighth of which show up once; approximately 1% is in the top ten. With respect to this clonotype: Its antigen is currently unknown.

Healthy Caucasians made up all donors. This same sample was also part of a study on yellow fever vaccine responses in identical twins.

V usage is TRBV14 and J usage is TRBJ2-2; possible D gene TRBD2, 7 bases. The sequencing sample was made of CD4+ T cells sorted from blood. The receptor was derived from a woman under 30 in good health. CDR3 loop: CASSQDRVAGATGELFF. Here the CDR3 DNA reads TGTGCCAGCAGCCAAGATAGGGTTGCGGGGGCCACCGGGGAGCTGTTTTTT.